This is a list of T cell receptor beta chains from one sample in a study of blood T cell repertoires in COVID-19. The repertoire was sequenced with immunoSEQ multiplex PCR; TCRdb's copy has only in-frame clones and lacks some. The table lists around 230,000 clones, roughly 87% of them singletons, with 6% to 9% in the top ten. The source material was peripheral blood. The receptors derive from a man in his sixties who had recovered from COVID-19. Both conserved end residues are part of each CDR3. A D gene is named only where the DNA matches it firmly. Clone size appears in some rows only: once, few, many, or a class for an expanded clone.

NA,TRBV9,once,TRBJ1-5,TGTGCCAGCAGCCGGACGGGAAATCATCAGCCCCAGCATTTT,CASSRTGNHQPQHF
NA,TRBV18,once,TRBJ1-2,TGTGCCAGCTCACCAAGTACAGCTAACTATGGCTACACCTTC,CASSPSTANYGYTF
TRBD1,TRBV5-1,NA,TRBJ1-1,TGCGCCAGCAGCTTGGGGAGACAGGGCGGCGGGAACACTGAAGCTTTCTTT,CASSLGRQGGGNTEAFF
NA,TRBV30,NA,TRBJ1-3,TGTGCCTGGAGTGTATTCTTCGAGACAACTGGAAACACCATATATTTT,CAWSVFFETTGNTIYF
TRBD1,TRBV9,NA,TRBJ2-5,TGTGCCAGCAGCGTAGGCGTAATACCGGGACAGAGCCTCCAAGAGACCCAGTACTTC,CASSVGVIPGQSLQETQYF
NA,TRBV21-1,NA,TRBJ2-4,TGTGCCAGCAGCAAAGTTAAGCCTCGGACAGGGAACATTCAGTACTTC,CASSKVKPRTGNIQYF
NA,TRBV15,NA,TRBJ2-1,TGTGCCACCAGCAGAGATTTGGGGCATGAGCAGTTCTTC,CATSRDLGHEQFF
NA,TRBV14,NA,TRBJ1-2,TGTGCCAGCAGCCAAGATTCGATCCGGGTCGGCTACACCTTC,CASSQDSIRVGYTF
TRBD2,TRBV29-1,NA,TRBJ2-7,TGCAGCGTTCGGGGGGGCCAGGGTCGCGAGCAGTACTTC,CSVRGGQGREQYF
NA,TRBV28,NA,TRBJ1-6,TGTGCCAGCAGTGGCCAGATTCGCTCCTATAATTCACCCCTCCACTTT,CASSGQIRSYNSPLHF
TRBD1,TRBV4-1,once,TRBJ2-7,TGCGCCAGCAGCGGGACAGGAAGCTCCTACGAGCAGTACTTC,CASSGTGSSYEQYF
TRBD2,TRBV10-3,NA,TRBJ2-3,TGTGCCAACCGTCCCGGGACTAGCGGGGGGGCCGTCAATACGCAGTATTTT,CANRPGTSGGAVNTQYF
TRBD1,TRBV3-1/TRBV3-2,once,TRBJ1-6,TGTGCCAGCAGCCCTATTGTCCAGGGGGGTGCGTCACCCCTCCACTTT,CASSPIVQGGASPLHF
NA,TRBV28,NA,TRBJ1-5,TGTGCCAGCAGTGACAGACAATATAGCAATCAGCCCCAGCATTTT,CASSDRQYSNQPQHF
TRBD1,TRBV28,NA,TRBJ1-2,TGTGCCAGCAGACGACAGGGAACAAGTGGCTACACCTTC,CASRRQGTSGYTF
NA,TRBV28,NA,TRBJ2-4,TGTGCCAGCTCGGGACACAGCAAAAACATTCAGTACTTC,CASSGHSKNIQYF
TRBD1,TRBV27,NA,TRBJ2-7,TGTGCCAGCAGCCGGGACAGGGGGTACCACGAGCAGTACTTC,CASSRDRGYHEQYF
TRBD2,TRBV10-1,NA,TRBJ2-5,TGCGCCAGCAGTGACAGACTAGCGGGGGATCACCAAGAGACCCAGTACTTC,CASSDRLAGDHQETQYF